These 26 T cell receptor beta chains share one sample of origin, sequenced in a study of spatial heterogeneity in lung cancer. Study-level results: Counts of expanded intratumoral alpha and beta TCRs tracked tumor mutation counts.

These receptors' antigens are unknown. Time point of the sample: sample taken at primary tumor resection. TCRdb recomputed calls from the 5' RACE reads with MiXCR, one row per CDR3 protein. The repertoire holds 4,500 to 6,500 distinct CDR3 sequences, with roughly a quarter as singletons. The specimen comprised lung tumor tissue, sampled at surgery. Every receptor here comes from a male donor with early-stage non-small cell lung cancer.

By its share, this clonotype is medium-sized. The chain joins TRBV3-1 to TRBJ2-4; TRBD2 aligns across 8 bases. Germline V CDR1 and CDR2: LGHDT, YNNKEL (reference sequence). The CDR3 is made up of 19 amino acids. V trimming: 1 base; J trimming: 0 bases; junction bases outside the gene matches: 11. DNA for the CDR3: TGTGCCAGCAGCCAAGGACTAGCGCCTAACACCATAGCCAAAAACATTCAGTACTTC. Its translation: CASSQGLAPNTIAKNIQYF.

By share, this clonotype counts as medium-sized. The chain joins TRBV27 to TRBJ2-1; D is unclear. The V end was cut by 6 bases, the J end by 2 bases, with 5 bases between. Germline assignment: CDR1 MNHEY and CDR2 SMNVEV (reference sequence). The CDR3 covers 12 residues. CDR3 in amino acids: CASSQAYNEQFF. CDR3 sequence (DNA): TGTGCCAGCAGCCAGGCCTACAATGAGCAGTTCTTC.

By sample share, this clonotype is medium-sized. The chain uses TRBV28 and TRBJ2-2, with a weak D call TRBD1 (6 bases). CDR3 length equals 18 residues. Trimming cost V 5 bases and J 0 bases, with 19 bases left between them. CDR1 and CDR2 (germline): MDHEN, SYDVKM. The DNA of the CDR3 is TGTGCCAGCAGTCCCCACCAGGGACAAGCCGCGAACACCGGGGAGCTGTTTTTT. This gives the protein CASSPHQGQAANTGELFF.

This clonotype is medium-sized (0.01 to 0.1%) in the sample. The V gene is TRBV5-1, the J gene TRBJ1-2, with D hard to call. Trimming cost V 0 bases and J 2 bases, with 11 bases left between them. CDR1 is SGHRS and CDR2 is YFSETQ in the germline V gene. This CDR3 has 15 amino acids. In nucleotides, the CDR3 is TGCGCCAGCAGCTTGGACGCCAGGACGAACTATGGCTACACCTTC. Translating it yields CASSLDARTNYGYTF.

At least ten counts were recorded for this clonotype. This chain links TRBV5-1 with TRBJ2-7, with D possibly matching TRBD1 (5 bases). V dropped 1 base and J dropped 5 bases, with 16 bases sitting between them. Germline CDR1 reads SGHRS; CDR2 reads YFSETQ. CDR3 size: 15 residues. CDR3 in DNA: TGCGCCAGCAGCTTGAGCCAGGGAAAGTTCCACGAGCAGTACTTC. It translates to CASSLSQGKFHEQYF. Looking up the rest from reference TRBV5-1 and TRBJ2-7 gives the full variable domain: KAGVTQTPRYLIKTRGQQVTLSCSPISGHRSVSWYQQTPGQGLQFLFEYFSETQRNKGNFPGRFSGRQFSNSRSEMNVSTLELGDSALYLCASSLSQGKFHEQYFGPGTRLTVT.

This clonotype is deemed medium-sized (0.01 to 0.1%). V usage is TRBV5-1 and J usage is TRBJ2-7; D call uncertain. CDR1 is SGHRS and CDR2 is YFSETQ in the germline V gene. Between the trimmed V and J ends, which lost 0 bases and 5 bases, there was a span of 6 bases. The CDR3 has 12 residues. The CDR3 bases are TGCGCCAGCAGCTTGGGTTACAACGAGCAGTACTTC. It encodes CASSLGYNEQYF.

This clonotype is deemed medium-sized (0.01 to 0.1%). The V call is TRBV4-1, the J call TRBJ2-7; 7 nucleotides agree with TRBD1. V lost 1 base and J lost 4; bases outside the gene matches: 7. Germline loops: CDR1 MGHRA, CDR2 YSYEKL. The CDR3 is 15 residues long. CDR3 in amino acids: CASSQGLGQLYEQYF. The DNA of the CDR3 is TGCGCCAGCAGCCAAGGACTGGGACAGCTGTACGAGCAGTACTTC.

The sample holds a few counts of this clonotype. The chain uses TRBV7-9 and TRBJ2-5; D is ambiguous. Germline CDR1 and CDR2: SEHNR and FQNEAQ (reference sequence). This CDR3 contains 18 residues. V lost 9 bases, J lost 1 base, and 27 bases lay in between. The CDR3 is CASRPPTVLASPQETQYF. The CDR3 coding sequence is TGTGCCAGTCGCCCCCCTACGGTTCTCGCGTCCCCCCAAGAGACCCAGTACTTC.

The gene calls are TRBV6-2 or TRBV6-3 and TRBJ2-5, with 9 nucleotides matching TRBD2. The CDR3 covers 13 residues. The V segment lost 8 bases and the J segment 3 bases; nucleotides outside the gene matches: 4. Germline V gene lookup returns CDR1 MNHEY and CDR2 SVGEGT. The CDR3 loop reads CASRGLAEETQYF. CDR3 coding DNA: TGTGCCAGCCGGGGACTAGCCGAAGAGACCCAGTACTTC.

This clonotype was seen more than once but under ten times. The chain links TRBV11-2 to TRBJ2-3, with a weak D call TRBD1 (6 bases). V was clipped by 4 bases and J by 2 bases, with 13 bases between them. The V gene's germline CDR1 is SGHAT and CDR2 FQNNGV. The CDR3 length is 15 residues. Written as DNA, the CDR3 is TGTGCCAGCAGCTCACTTCAGGGGCCCACAGATACGCAGTATTTT. Protein product: CASSSLQGPTDTQYF.

The chain couples TRBV18 to TRBJ2-7; D is unresolved. CDR1 KGHSH and CDR2 LQKENI come from the germline V gene. V lost 2 bases and J 5 bases, leaving 13 bases between the germline ends. The CDR3 has 14 residues. Written as DNA, the CDR3 is TGTGCCAGCTCACCAGAAGGACCGTTCAACGAGCAGTACTTC. Its protein is CASSPEGPFNEQYF.

The genes are TRBV6-6 and TRBJ2-7; no clear D gene. The V gene's germline CDR1 is MNHNY and CDR2 SVGAGI (reference sequence). The CDR3 totals 14 residues. The V end lost 0 bases, the J end lost 6 bases, and 12 bases lay between the germline ends. This chain's CDR3 is CASSYSSQSGEQYF. DNA of the CDR3: TGTGCCAGCAGTTACTCGAGTCAGTCGGGCGAGCAGTACTTC.

This clonotype showed up just a few times. This chain connects TRBV7-2 to TRBJ2-3; D not certain. Germline V gene sequence: CDR1 SGHTA, CDR2 FQGNSA. The CDR3 totals 17 residues. Trimming pared 1 base from V and 4 bases from J, leaving 18 bases between. CDR3: CASSLESGLTGADTQYF. The CDR3 DNA sequence: TGTGCCAGCAGCTTAGAGTCGGGTCTGACCGGCGCAGATACGCAGTATTTT.

This chain connects TRBV7-6 to TRBJ2-1; TRBD1 matches 7 bases. The trim removed 0 bases at V and 9 bases at J, leaving 2 bases unmatched. In germline, CDR1 is SGHVS, CDR2 FNYEAQ. There are 13 residues in the CDR3. The chain's CDR3 is CASSLAGGGEQFF. The CDR3 nucleotides are TGTGCCAGCAGCTTAGCAGGGGGCGGTGAGCAGTTCTTC.

This clonotype has at least ten counts. The chain employs TRBV29-1 and TRBJ2-2; D might be TRBD1 (5 bases). The germline gives CDR1 SQVTM, CDR2 ANQGSEA. Trimming took 6 bases from V and 5 from J, leaving 10 bases between them. There are 12 residues in the CDR3. The CDR3 sequence: CSVGQGTGELFF. CDR3 nucleotide sequence: TGCAGCGTGGGGCAGGGAACCGGGGAGCTGTTTTTT.

In its sample, this clonotype was seen many times. The chain recombines TRBV2 with TRBJ1-6; D unclear. This CDR3 has 13 amino acids. The germline V gene has CDR1 SNHLY and CDR2 FYNNEI. V was cut by 5 bases and J by 8 bases, with 10 bases left in between. The CDR3 protein is CASSLWFDSPLHF. The DNA of the CDR3 is TGTGCCAGCAGTCTTTGGTTTGATTCACCCCTCCACTTT.

By proportion, this clonotype is medium-sized. The rearrangement uses TRBV7-9 and TRBJ2-7; D might be TRBD1 or TRBD2, each matching 5 bases. The CDR3 totals 15 residues. The germline V gene has CDR1 SEHNR and CDR2 FQNEAQ (reference sequence). V was shortened by 0 bases and J by 3 bases, with 12 bases between the two germline ends. The CDR3 DNA reads as TGTGCCAGCAGCTTAGCGGGGACCCCTTTCTACGAGCAGTACTTC. Amino acid sequence: CASSLAGTPFYEQYF.

This clonotype came up a few times. The chain recombines TRBV7-2 with TRBJ2-5; 8 bases are shared with TRBD2. Germline-derived CDR1 and CDR2 are SGHTA and FQGNSA. The CDR3 totals 14 residues. Trimming cost V 2 bases and J 4 bases; bases outside gene matches: 3. CDR3 amino acids: CASSLFLAGETQYF. The CDR3 DNA is TGTGCCAGCAGCTTATTCCTAGCGGGAGAGACCCAGTACTTC.

This clonotype has only a few counts. The chain joins TRBV30 to TRBJ1-2, with D unresolved. The germline V and J ends were trimmed by 0 bases and 8 bases, with 13 bases remaining between them. Germline V gives CDR1 GTSNPN, CDR2 SVGIG (reference sequence). This CDR3 comprises 13 residues. CDR3 in DNA: TGTGCCTGGAGTGTACGGAGTCTAAGGGGCTACACCTTC. It encodes CAWSVRSLRGYTF. The whole variable domain, filled in from reference TRBV30 and TRBJ1-2, reads SQTIHQWPATLVQPVGSPLSLECTVEGTSNPNLYWYRQAAGRGLQLLFYSVGIGQISSEVPQNLSASRPQDRQFILSSKKLLLSDSGFYLCAWSVRSLRGYTFGSGTRLTVV.

J is TRBJ2-7 and V is TRBV5-5; D is unresolved. With 2 bases removed from V and 1 base from J, the gap between germline ends came to 7 bases. Germline-derived CDR1 and CDR2 are SGHKS and YYEKEE (reference sequence). The CDR3 runs 13 residues. The CDR3 DNA follows: TGTGCCAGCAGCTTATACCCATCCTACGAGCAGTACTTC. Protein: CASSLYPSYEQYF.

By sample fraction, this clonotype is large (0.1 to 1%). This rearrangement joins TRBV27 to TRBJ2-6; 11 bases are a match to TRBD1. V gave up 6 bases and J gave up 10 bases; unmatched junction bases: 17. Looked up from germline, CDR1 is MNHEY and CDR2 is SMNVEV (reference sequence). This CDR3 has 18 residues. CDR3 DNA sequence: TGTGCCAGCAGGATTTGGGCCGGGACAGGGGGTAAGGATAACGTCCTGACTTTC. Translating gives CASRIWAGTGGKDNVLTF.

The J gene is TRBJ2-7, the V gene TRBV19, with D perhaps matching TRBD2 (5 bases). Germline V CDR1 and CDR2: LNHDA, SQIVND (reference sequence). This CDR3 has 13 residues. With 3 bases removed from V and 4 bases from J, the gap between germline ends came to 10 bases. The CDR3 DNA sequence: TGTGCCAGTAGTATTCGGGGTAATTACGAGCAGTACTTC. It yields the protein CASSIRGNYEQYF. The variable domain in full, with the rest retrieved from reference TRBV19 and TRBJ2-7, is DGGITQSPKYLFRKEGQNVTLSCEQNLNHDAMYWYRQDPGQGLRLIYYSQIVNDFQKGDIAEGYSVSREKKESFPLTVTSAQKNPTAFYLCASSIRGNYEQYFGPGTRLTVT.

In its sample, this clonotype is medium-sized (0.01 to 0.1%). V and J are TRBV28 and TRBJ1-2; perhaps TRBD1 as D (6 bases). V lost 6 bases and J 1 base, leaving 27 bases between the germline ends. The CDR3 loop spans 19 amino acids. Germline V CDR1 and CDR2: MDHEN, SYDVKM. The CDR3 nucleotides are TGTGCCAGCAGCTTCCCTACTTCCGGGACAAACCGACTTAACTATGGCTACACCTTC. Translating it yields CASSFPTSGTNRLNYGYTF.

This clonotype was observed a handful of times. The chain joins TRBV29-1 to TRBJ2-5; D perhaps matches TRBD1 (5 bases). The germline CDR1 and CDR2 sequences are SQVTM and ANQGSEA. CDR3 size: 11 residues. Between the trimmed V and J ends, which lost 4 bases and 4 bases, there was a span of 7 bases. DNA of the CDR3: TGCAGCGTTGCCACAGGAGAGACCCAGTACTTC. Translation: CSVATGETQYF.

Relative to its sample, this clonotype is medium-sized (0.01 to 0.1%). This chain connects TRBV9 to TRBJ2-5; D remains unclear. V lost 0 bases and J 5 bases, leaving 11 bases between the germline ends. CDR1 and CDR2 from the germline V gene are SGDLS and YYNGEE. The CDR3 sequence is 14 residues long. CDR3 protein: CASSVAPAGETQYF. The CDR3 bases are TGTGCCAGCAGCGTAGCCCCGGCCGGGGAGACCCAGTACTTC.

This clonotype ranks as medium-sized (0.01 to 0.1%). This rearrangement joins TRBV6-5 to TRBJ2-4; 8 bases line up with TRBD1. The V gene end was trimmed by 5 bases and the J gene end by 11 bases; junction bases not matched to a gene: 17. The CDR3 spans 16 residues. Looked up from germline, CDR1 is MNHEY and CDR2 is SVGAGI. The CDR3 here is CASSPRTGSHLSLQYF. The CDR3 DNA sequence: TGTGCCAGCAGTCCCCGGACAGGGAGCCACCTTTCTCTTCAGTACTTC.